Following are 27 T cell receptor beta chains from one sample sequenced in a study of T cells in Graves' hyperthyroidism and ophthalmopathy. The investigators amplified TCR beta CDR3 regions from RNA transcripts. An initial round of RT-PCR targeting the TCR CDR3 relied on the HTBI primer set. TCRdb ran MiXCR on the multiplex PCR reads and lists one entry per CDR3 protein. Of 540,000 or so distinct CDR3 sequences in the sample, more than 15% were seen once. The sample taken for sequencing was blood. The receptors shown here come from a woman between 25 and 40 years old with Graves' hyperthyroidism.

This clonotype was counted a few times. The chain joins TRBV28 to TRBJ1-4; D not certain. From germline, CDR1 is MDHEN and CDR2 SYDVKM. Deletions cut 4 bases from V and 8 bases from J, with 8 bases between. The CDR3 has 12 amino acids. The CDR3 DNA sequence: TGTGCCAGCAGTTCCCCCCGAGAAAAACTGTTTTTT. Protein sequence: CASSSPREKLFF.

V is TRBV12-5 and J is TRBJ2-2; 7 bases line up with TRBD2. CDR1 LGHNT and CDR2 FRNRAP come from the germline V gene. The CDR3 length is 18 residues. J lost 0 bases, V lost 2 bases, and 9 bases had no gene match. The CDR3 DNA reads as TGTGCTAGTGGTTTGTCCGTGGGAGGGCCGTCGAACACCGGGGAGCTGTTTTTT. Protein sequence: CASGLSVGGPSNTGELFF.

This clonotype was observed at least ten times. The rearrangement joins TRBV11-2 to TRBJ1-4; 7 nucleotides align to TRBD1. With V trimmed by 1 base and J by 5 bases, 4 bases remained unmatched. The CDR3 is 15 amino acids. Germline V lookup: CDR1 SGHAT, CDR2 FQNNGV. In DNA, the CDR3 is TGTGCCAGCAGCTTAGTAGGGACAGCAAATGAAAAACTGTTTTTT. Translating it yields CASSLVGTANEKLFF.

At least ten counts were recorded for this clonotype. This chain uses TRBV5-1 with TRBJ2-3; D is undetermined. The CDR3 has 15 residues. The germline V gene has CDR1 SGHRS and CDR2 YFSETQ. The germline V and J ends were trimmed by 4 bases and 0 bases, with 12 bases remaining between them. CDR3 nucleotide sequence: TGCGCCAGCAGCCCGCCTGCGTTGAGCACAGATACGCAGTATTTT. Translation: CASSPPALSTDTQYF.

This clonotype showed up many times. The V gene is TRBV7-9, the J gene TRBJ2-5, with 7 bases identical to TRBD1. Germline V gives CDR1 SEHNR, CDR2 FQNEAQ (reference sequence). The CDR3 contains 14 residues. V lost 5 bases, J lost 5 bases, and 8 bases stayed unmatched. CDR3 residues: CASSHPKGAETQYF. CDR3 DNA sequence: TGTGCCAGCAGCCATCCGAAGGGGGCTGAGACCCAGTACTTC.

This clonotype was seen a handful of times. CDR3 in DNA: TGTGCCAGCAGTGAAGAGGGGACAGGGGGTCAGCCCCAGCATTTT. It codes for CASSEEGTGGQPQHF. The chain recombines TRBV2 with TRBJ1-5, with 11 bases matching TRBD1. The V and J ends lost 1 base and 6 bases, in that order; junction bases with no gene match: 2. The germline gives CDR1 SNHLY, CDR2 FYNNEI. The CDR3 has 15 residues.

The chain links TRBV19 to TRBJ1-1; the match to TRBD1 covers 7 bases. Germline CDR1 reads LNHDA; CDR2 reads SQIVND (reference sequence). V shed 6 bases and J 3 bases; nucleotides not matched to a gene: 10. This CDR3 has 15 residues. The CDR3 region is CASRPKQGPYTEAFF. In DNA form, the CDR3 reads TGTGCCAGTAGGCCGAAACAGGGGCCTTACACTGAAGCTTTCTTT.

As concerns this clonotype: The junction and the germline gene differ at one end; a read error may be behind it. This chain connects TRBV5-1 to TRBJ1-1; D remains ambiguous. CDR3 length: 14 residues. Germline V CDR1 and CDR2: SGHRS, YFSETQ. CDR3 bases: TGCGTCAGCAGCGTAGGACCGGCGAACACTGAAGCTTTCTTT. This codes for CVSSVGPANTEAFF.

The genes are TRBV30 and TRBJ1-2; D gene ambiguous. V lost 0 bases and J lost 4, with 21 bases in between. The length of the CDR3 is 17 residues. Per germline, CDR1 GTSNPN and CDR2 SVGIG (reference sequence). For the CDR3, the DNA is TGTGCCTGGAGTGTACCCGTTTTTCAGCGCCCTCTCTATGGCTACACCTTC. This encodes CAWSVPVFQRPLYGYTF.

This clonotype was counted at least ten times. The chain joins TRBV6-1 to TRBJ2-7; a possible D gene is TRBD2 (6 bases). Trimming left V 2 bases short and J 4 bases short, with 9 bases between. This CDR3 is 13 amino acids long. CDR1 and CDR2 (germline): MNHNS, SASEGT. Written as DNA, the CDR3 is TGTGCCAGCAGTGAAATGGGGGGATACGAGCAGTACTTC. As protein: CASSEMGGYEQYF.

This clonotype has at least ten counts. The chain carries TRBV2 and TRBJ2-5; 9 bases are shared with TRBD1. The germline V gene has CDR1 SNHLY and CDR2 FYNNEI. The junction had 2 bases not matched to a gene; V was cut back by 2 bases and J by 1 base. This CDR3 region has 15 residues. The DNA of the CDR3 is TGTGCCAGCAGTGAATCGACAGGGGGCCAAGAGACCCAGTACTTC. It codes for CASSESTGGQETQYF.

This clonotype was seen a handful of times. CDR3 nucleotides: TGTGCCAGCAGCTCCGGACTAGCGGGAGGTTCATATAACACAGATACGCAGTATTTT. Translation: CASSSGLAGGSYNTDTQYF. This chain connects TRBV7-9 to TRBJ2-3; 14 nucleotides align to TRBD2. V shed 4 bases and J 2 bases; nucleotides not matched to a gene: 11. Germline CDR1 reads SEHNR; CDR2 reads FQNEAQ (reference sequence). CDR3 length: 19 residues. The whole variable domain, filled in from reference TRBV7-9 and TRBJ2-3, reads DTGVSQNPRHKITKRGQNVTFRCDPISEHNRLYWYRQTLGQGPEFLTYFQNEAQLEKSRLLSDRFSAERPKGSFSTLEIQRTEQGDSAMYLCASSSGLAGGSYNTDTQYFGPGTRLTVL.

At least ten counts were recorded for this clonotype. The V gene is TRBV27, the J gene TRBJ1-1; D is uncertain. The CDR3 is 12 amino acids. V lost 8 bases to trimming and J lost 4 bases, with 11 bases between them. Germline values: CDR1 MNHEY, CDR2 SMNVEV (reference sequence). CDR3 DNA sequence: TGTGCCAGCCATACAACGGGCACTGAAGCTTTCTTT. Protein sequence: CASHTTGTEAFF.

About this clonotype: A clone one base away is much larger, so this may be a read error. DNA for the CDR3: TGTACCAGCAGTTTATTTTTCGGACAGCCAGATACGCAGTATTTT. Protein: CTSSLFFGQPDTQYF. The genes are TRBV27 and TRBJ2-3; TRBD1 might be the D (6 bases). Germline CDR1 is MNHEY and CDR2 is SMNVEV (reference sequence). There are 15 residues in the CDR3.

About this clonotype: A clone one base away is much larger, so this may be a read error. The V call is TRBV5-1, the J call TRBJ1-1, with D unclear. Trimming stripped 7 bases from V and 1 base from J, with 14 bases between. Germline V gene sequence: CDR1 SGHRS, CDR2 YFSETQ. The CDR3 contains 14 residues. The CDR3 loop is CASGRLSTNTEAFF. CDR3 nucleotide sequence: TGCGCCAGCGGCCGCCTCTCCACGAACACTGAAGCTTTCTTT.

This clonotype came up a few times. The V call is TRBV7-9, the J call TRBJ2-7; a weak D match, TRBD2 (6 bases). Trimming removed 2 bases from V and 4 bases from J, with 12 bases in between. Germline V lookup: CDR1 SEHNR, CDR2 FQNEAQ (reference sequence). The CDR3 has 14 residues. The CDR3 coding sequence is TGTGCCAGCAGCTTACCGGGACTGAATTACGAGCAGTACTTC. Translated, it gives CASSLPGLNYEQYF.

This clonotype was observed many times. The chain is built from TRBV4-1 and TRBJ2-7; perhaps TRBD2 as D (7 bases). The germline CDR1 and CDR2 sequences are MGHRA and YSYEKL. This CDR3 spans 17 amino acids. The V and J ends lost 0 bases and 4 bases respectively, with 19 bases between them. The CDR3 loop reads CASSQDRQRRGRYEQYF. CDR3 bases: TGCGCCAGCAGCCAAGATAGGCAGCGGCGGGGGCGGTACGAGCAGTACTTC.

As for this clonotype: A much larger clonotype is one base distant, so this may be a read error. This chain connects TRBV3-1 to TRBJ1-5; 8 bases fit TRBD1. The CDR3 has 15 amino acids. Per the germline V gene, CDR1 is LGHDT and CDR2 is YNNKEL (reference sequence). CDR3 in DNA: TGTGCCAGCAGCCAGATTTCAGGGGGCAATCAGCCCCGGCATTTT. Its protein product is CASSQISGGNQPRHF.

This clonotype was picked up many times. V is TRBV12-3 or TRBV12-4 and J is TRBJ2-5, with a weak D call TRBD1 (6 bases). The length of the CDR3 is 15 residues. Trimming removed 7 bases from V and 4 bases from J, with 19 bases in between. The CDR3 DNA sequence: TGTGCCAGCACCTCGGACAGTCAAAACCCAGAGACCCAGTACTTC. Translated, it gives CASTSDSQNPETQYF.

This clonotype was seen ten or more times. The chain is built from TRBV7-6 and TRBJ2-1; D unresolved. V was trimmed by 7 bases and J by 7 bases, leaving 14 bases between them. The CDR3 length is 13 residues. Germline loops: CDR1 SGHVS, CDR2 FNYEAQ. CDR3 sequence (DNA): TGTGCCAGCACCTCCTCTAATCAGAATGAGCAGTTCTTC. Amino acid sequence: CASTSSNQNEQFF.

This clonotype was seen only a few times. The CDR3: CSASKGTPGDNQPQHF. Here the CDR3 DNA reads TGCAGTGCTAGTAAGGGCACGCCAGGGGACAATCAGCCCCAGCATTTT. The rearrangement links TRBV20-1 to TRBJ1-5; maybe TRBD1 (6 bases). V lost 3 bases and J 3 bases, leaving 18 bases between the germline ends. Germline CDR1 and CDR2: DFQATT and SNEGSKA (reference sequence). This CDR3 is 16 amino acids long.

This clonotype was counted ten times or more. The chain recombines TRBV6-1 with TRBJ2-7; 11 bases agree with TRBD1. Trimming cost V 4 bases and J 2 bases; bases outside gene matches: 10. The CDR3 is 17 residues long. Germline-derived CDR1 and CDR2 are MNHNS and SASEGT. The CDR3 nucleotides read TGTGCCAGCAGTGGTAAAACCGGGACAGGGGGTCCCTACGAGCAGTACTTC. It yields the protein CASSGKTGTGGPYEQYF.

The chain joins TRBV2 to TRBJ2-3, with 7 bases matching TRBD2. Germline loops: CDR1 SNHLY, CDR2 FYNNEI. This CDR3 has 16 amino acids. Germline trimming cut 4 bases from V and 3 bases from J; bases unmatched to any gene: 10. The CDR3 sequence: CASSVIRGGTTDTQYF. The CDR3, as DNA: TGTGCCAGCAGTGTGATTAGGGGAGGGACTACAGATACGCAGTATTTT.

This chain connects TRBV5-1 to TRBJ1-3; 7 bases align to TRBD1. The germline V gene encodes CDR1 SGHRS and CDR2 YFSETQ. V gave up 4 bases and J gave up 0 bases; unmatched junction bases: 4. The CDR3 consists of 15 residues. The CDR3 sequence is CASSQGQLSGNTIYF. The CDR3, as DNA: TGCGCCAGCAGCCAGGGACAGCTCTCTGGAAACACCATATATTTT. The entire variable domain, with the rest obtained from reference TRBV5-1 and TRBJ1-3, is as follows: KAGVTQTPRYLIKTRGQQVTLSCSPISGHRSVSWYQQTPGQGLQFLFEYFSETQRNKGNFPGRFSGRQFSNSRSEMNVSTLELGDSALYLCASSQGQLSGNTIYFGEGSWLTVV.

This clonotype was picked up a small number of times. The genes are TRBV9 and TRBJ2-7; D gene uncertain. The CDR3 covers 15 residues. Germline CDR1 and CDR2: SGDLS and YYNGEE. Trimming stripped 4 bases from V and 0 bases from J, with 14 bases between. CDR3 DNA sequence: TGTGCCAGCAGCCCGACCCTAGACACCTCCTACGAGCAGTACTTC. Protein sequence: CASSPTLDTSYEQYF.

This clonotype appeared a few times. The rearrangement joins TRBV6-1 to TRBJ1-1, with 7 nucleotides matching TRBD1. V trimming: 8 bases; J trimming: 2 bases; junction bases outside the gene matches: 8. The CDR3 length is 14 residues. Germline CDR1 is MNHNS and CDR2 is SASEGT. This CDR3 reads CASQRGQINTEAFF. CDR3 DNA: TGTGCCAGCCAAAGGGGACAGATAAACACTGAAGCTTTCTTT.

The table lists this clonotype with many counts. The chain employs TRBV12-3 or TRBV12-4 and TRBJ2-7, with 8 bases lining up with TRBD2. J was trimmed by 7 bases and V by 5 bases; bases with no gene match: 13. The CDR3 loop spans 15 amino acids. The CDR3 protein is CASSLTTGTSKEQYF. The CDR3 DNA reads TGTGCCAGCAGTCTTACCACCGGGACTAGTAAAGAGCAGTACTTC.